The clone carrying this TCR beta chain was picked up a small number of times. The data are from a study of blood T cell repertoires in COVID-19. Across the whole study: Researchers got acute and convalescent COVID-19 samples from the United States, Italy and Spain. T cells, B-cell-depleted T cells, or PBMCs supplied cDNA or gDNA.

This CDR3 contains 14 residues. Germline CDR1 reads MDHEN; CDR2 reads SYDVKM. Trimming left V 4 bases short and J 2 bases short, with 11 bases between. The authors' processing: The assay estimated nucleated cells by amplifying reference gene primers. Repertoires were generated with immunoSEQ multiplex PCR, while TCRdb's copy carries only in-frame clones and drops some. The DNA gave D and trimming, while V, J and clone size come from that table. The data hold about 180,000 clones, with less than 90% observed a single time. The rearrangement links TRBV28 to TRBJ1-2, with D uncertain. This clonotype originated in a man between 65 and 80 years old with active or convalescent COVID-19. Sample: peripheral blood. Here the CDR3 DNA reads TGTGCCAGCAGTTCCCTCACCGGGAACTATGGCTACACCTTC. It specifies CASSSLTGNYGYTF.